This T cell receptor (beta chain) was sequenced for a study of T-cell reconstitution after alpha-beta-depleted transplantation in children. J was trimmed by 1 base and V by 3 bases; bases with no gene match: 8. Per germline, CDR1 DFQATT and CDR2 SNEGSKA (reference sequence). The CDR3 consists of 16 residues. Preparation of the TCRbeta library was carried out with unique molecular identifiers. TCRdb reanalysed the PCR reads using MiXCR and keeps one entry per CDR3 protein. The table lists over 550,000 distinct CDR3 sequences, roughly a tenth of them singletons. This receptor was identified in a human donor who donated a stem cell graft to a child with acute myeloid leukemia. This specimen was PBMCs from the stem cell graft donor, taken from the stem cell graft. The chain uses TRBV20-1 and TRBJ2-3; 9 nucleotides line up with TRBD1. CDR3 amino acids: CSASPLGQGRTDTQYF. The CDR3 coding sequence is TGCAGTGCTAGCCCTCTGGGACAGGGCCGCACAGATACGCAGTATTTT.